Following are 32 T cell receptor beta chains from one sample sequenced in a study of molecular identifiers for immune sequencing clone quantification. In TCRdb, the PCR reads were re-called with MiXCR into one record per CDR3 protein. The data contain about 640,000 distinct CDR3 sequences, less than 20% of them seen just once; the ten biggest clones take up roughly 0.83%. Sequences were obtained from naive CD8+ T cells from blood, with Jurkat cell RNA spiked in. Subset: FACS-sorted CD8+CD4-CCR7+CD45RA+ naive T cells. The receptors derive from a human donor in good health. Some libraries in this study had Jurkat cell RNA spiked in.

Details on this clonotype: A much larger clone lies one base from this, so it may be a read error. The V gene is TRBV6-2 or TRBV6-3, the J gene TRBJ1-1; 9 bases line up with TRBD1. V shed 7 bases, J shed 3 bases, and the junction held 9 bases outside the gene matches. Germline values: CDR1 MNHEY, CDR2 SVGEGT. The CDR3 runs to 15 residues. The CDR3 loop reads CASTHPGTGYTEAFF. CDR3 bases: TGTGCCAGCACTCATCCCGGGACAGGGTACACTGAAGCTTTCTTT.

This clonotype was observed at least ten times. CDR3 sequence: CASSYVNEQYF. CDR3 in DNA: TGTGCCAGCAGTTACGTTAACGAGCAGTACTTC. The chain combines TRBV6-2 or TRBV6-3 with TRBJ2-7; D uncertain. V gave up 2 bases and J gave up 5 bases, with 4 bases separating them. In germline, CDR1 is MNHEY, CDR2 SVGEGT. CDR3 length: 11 residues.

In the case of this clonotype: This may come from a read error, since a much larger clone is one base off. The chain links TRBV6-1 to TRBJ1-1; D perhaps matches TRBD1 (5 bases). The CDR3 has 14 residues. Germline loops: CDR1 MNHNS, CDR2 SASEGT. The CDR3 sequence: CTSIEDNLNTEAFF. The CDR3, as DNA: TGTACCAGCATTGAGGACAATTTGAACACTGAAGCTTTCTTT.

This clonotype was seen at least ten times. The V and J genes are TRBV11-2 and TRBJ2-5, with TRBD2 as a possible D gene (6 bases). The V gene's germline CDR1 is SGHAT and CDR2 FQNNGV. The CDR3 contains 15 residues. The V and J ends lost 4 bases and 2 bases respectively, with 14 bases between them. Here the CDR3 reads CASSSPLAFQETQYF. DNA of the CDR3: TGTGCCAGCAGCTCACCGCTAGCGTTTCAAGAGACCCAGTACTTC. Full variable domain (outside the CDR3, taken from reference TRBV11-2 and TRBJ2-5): EAGVAQSPRYKIIEKRQSVAFWCNPISGHATLYWYQQILGQGPKLLIQFQNNGVVDDSQLPKDRFSAERLKGVDSTLKIQPAKLEDSAVYLCASSSPLAFQETQYFGPGTRLLVL.

This clonotype was recorded only once. This may be a read error: a much more frequent sequence differs by one nucleotide. Given the absence of the conserved phenylalanine or tryptophan at the CDR3 end, a read error is likely. The rearrangement uses TRBV12-3 or TRBV12-4 and TRBJ1-2, with D uncertain. The CDR3 extends over 14 amino acids. The V end was cut by 2 bases, the J end by 4 bases, with 11 bases between. This CDR3 is CASSLNEGLYGYTI. CDR3 sequence (DNA): TGTGCCAGCAGTTTAAACGAGGGTCTCTATGGCTACACCATC.

This clonotype has ten or more counts. The V and J genes are TRBV20-1 and TRBJ2-3, with D tentatively TRBD2 (5 bases). The length of the CDR3 is 16 residues. V was cut by 0 bases and J by 1 base, with 14 bases left in between. Per germline, CDR1 DFQATT and CDR2 SNEGSKA (reference sequence). The CDR3: CSARDLSGFRTDTQYF. In DNA, the CDR3 is TGCAGTGCTAGAGATCTCAGCGGATTCCGCACAGATACGCAGTATTTT.

A remark on this clonotype: A much larger clone differs by one base, so this may be a read error. V and J are TRBV4-3 and TRBJ2-7; possible D gene TRBD1, 6 bases. CDR3 length: 17 amino acids. In germline, CDR1 is LGHNA, CDR2 YSLEER. In DNA form, the CDR3 reads TGCGTCAGCAGCCAAGATCATGGCAGGGGCTACTCCTACGAGCAGTACTTC. Translated, it gives CVSSQDHGRGYSYEQYF.

In this sample, this clonotype turned up many times. The chain has TRBV7-9 and TRBJ1-4, with TRBD1 identical over 10 bases. CDR3 length: 15 residues. Per germline, CDR1 SEHNR and CDR2 FQNEAQ (reference sequence). V dropped 3 bases and J dropped 7; count of bases not matched to a gene: 5. CDR3 bases: TGTGCCAGCAGCTTGGTGACAGGGGGCTTTGAAAAACTGTTTTTT. It is translated as CASSLVTGGFEKLFF.

The chain links TRBV19 to TRBJ2-3; D uncertain. Germline CDR1 and CDR2: LNHDA and SQIVND (reference sequence). This CDR3 has 14 amino acids. Trimming stripped 2 bases from V and 2 bases from J, with 8 bases between. The CDR3 DNA reads as TGTGCCAGTAGTATAACGGTTTACACAGATACGCAGTATTTT. Translated: CASSITVYTDTQYF.

This clonotype has a count of ten or more. V and J are TRBV23-1 and TRBJ2-3; D might be TRBD1 (5 bases). TRBV23-1 is an ORF; its function is uncertain. V shed 0 bases and J shed 2 bases, with 15 bases lying between them. The CDR3 is made up of 17 amino acids. The CDR3 sequence: CASSQSCKDTNTDTQYF. CDR3 coding DNA: TGCGCCAGCAGTCAATCTTGCAAGGACACAAACACAGATACGCAGTATTTT.

As regards this clonotype: Given a much more abundant clone one base away, this may be a read error. The chain employs TRBV4-3 and TRBJ2-7; 7 bases align to TRBD2. CDR1 is LGHNA and CDR2 is YSLEER in the germline V gene. This CDR3 contains 14 residues. V lost 4 bases and J lost 3; bases outside the gene matches: 6. In DNA, the CDR3 is TGCGCCAGCAGCCCAAGCCGGGGGGTCTACGAGCAGTACTTC. As protein: CASSPSRGVYEQYF.

This clonotype has just a few counts. This chain connects TRBV6-5 to TRBJ2-1, with 10 positions matching TRBD2. The germline V gene has CDR1 MNHEY and CDR2 SVGAGI. The CDR3 covers 15 residues. V lost 7 bases to trimming and J lost 2 bases; unmatched junction nucleotides: 5. CDR3: CASTRTSGAYNEQFF. The CDR3 DNA follows: TGTGCCAGCACCAGGACTAGCGGTGCCTACAATGAGCAGTTCTTC.

This clonotype was picked up many times. This chain joins TRBV29-1 and TRBJ2-2; a possible D gene is TRBD2 (6 bases). V was clipped by 7 bases and J by 4 bases, with 10 bases between them. The CDR3 is 12 residues long. Germline V lookup: CDR1 SQVTM, CDR2 ANQGSEA. DNA for the CDR3: TGCAGCGCCTCCGGGGGCACCGGGGAGCTGTTTTTT. Amino acids: CSASGGTGELFF.

This clonotype was seen at least ten times. The CDR3 DNA reads TGTGCCAGCAGTTTAGACTGGGCGGGATCGAACACCGGGGAGCTGTTTTTT. It codes for CASSLDWAGSNTGELFF. V usage is TRBV28 and J usage is TRBJ2-2, with D possibly being TRBD2 (6 bases). The V end was cut by 2 bases, the J end by 0 bases, with 13 bases between. The CDR3 extends over 17 amino acids. In germline, CDR1 is MDHEN, CDR2 SYDVKM.

A word on this clonotype: Just one base apart from a much larger clone, this may be a read error. The rearrangement joins TRBV12-3 or TRBV12-4 to TRBJ1-1; D not resolved. The CDR3 covers 11 residues. In DNA form, the CDR3 reads TGTGCCTGCAGCACCAGGACTGAAGCTTTCTTT. Translated, it gives CACSTRTEAFF.

This clonotype was observed many times. Here the CDR3 reads CASSHESGINTEAFF. The CDR3 nucleotides are TGCGCCAGCAGCCATGAAAGCGGGATTAACACTGAAGCTTTCTTT. The rearrangement joins TRBV4-1 to TRBJ1-1, with D uncertain. V gave up 3 bases and J gave up 2 bases, with 13 bases separating them. Germline values: CDR1 MGHRA, CDR2 YSYEKL. The CDR3 is 15 residues long.

The gene calls are TRBV20-1 and TRBJ1-5; no reliable D call. The CDR3 covers 13 residues. Trimming left V 0 bases short and J 5 bases short, with 8 bases between. Germline V gene data show CDR1 as DFQATT and CDR2 as SNEGSKA (reference sequence). The DNA for the CDR3 is TGCAGTGCTAGAGAGGGTCGGTATCAGCCCCAGCATTTT. It translates to CSAREGRYQPQHF.

This clonotype has a single count. V gene TRBV11-2 combines with J gene TRBJ2-7; 10 bases are a match to TRBD1. There are 15 residues in the CDR3. The germline CDR1 and CDR2 sequences are SGHAT and FQNNGV. Trimming removed 3 bases from V and 6 bases from J; junction bases left unmatched: 8. The CDR3 coding sequence is TGTGCCAGCAGCTTTTCCCCCGGGACAGGGGTCGAGCAGTACTTC. Its protein product is CASSFSPGTGVEQYF. Combining the CDR3 with reference TRBV11-2 and TRBJ2-7 gives the whole variable domain EAGVAQSPRYKIIEKRQSVAFWCNPISGHATLYWYQQILGQGPKLLIQFQNNGVVDDSQLPKDRFSAERLKGVDSTLKIQPAKLEDSAVYLCASSFSPGTGVEQYFGPGTRLTVT.

The gene calls are TRBV6-2 or TRBV6-3 and TRBJ2-5; 7 nucleotides align to TRBD2. Per germline, CDR1 MNHEY and CDR2 SVGEGT. Germline trimming cut 2 bases from V and 5 bases from J; bases unmatched to any gene: 11. The CDR3 spans 16 residues. CDR3 in amino acids: CASSYQGLQTWETQYF. The CDR3 nucleotides are TGTGCCAGCAGTTACCAGGGACTACAAACGTGGGAGACCCAGTACTTC.

The table lists this clonotype with many counts. The J gene is TRBJ1-5, the V gene TRBV2, with no clear D. With 1 base removed from V and 2 bases from J, the gap between germline ends came to 3 bases. The CDR3 totals 13 residues. Germline V gene data show CDR1 as SNHLY and CDR2 as FYNNEI. This CDR3 is CASSEDGNQPQHF. The DNA of the CDR3 is TGTGCCAGCAGTGAAGACGGCAATCAGCCCCAGCATTTT.

The table lists this clonotype with many counts. This rearrangement joins TRBV29-1 to TRBJ2-7; D gene unclear. The CDR3 spans 10 residues. Germline CDR1 reads SQVTM; CDR2 reads ANQGSEA. Deletions cut 0 bases from V and 6 bases from J, with 3 bases between. The CDR3 sequence: CSVEDSEQYF. The DNA for the CDR3 is TGCAGCGTTGAAGATTCCGAGCAGTACTTC.

This clonotype came up a few times. The chain recombines TRBV28 with TRBJ2-3, with a possible D match to TRBD2 (7 bases). The CDR3 runs 17 residues. Germline lookup yields CDR1 MDHEN and CDR2 SYDVKM. Trimming left V 4 bases short and J 4 bases short, with 21 bases between. In DNA, the CDR3 is TGTGCCAGCAGTTCGACCCCCGGGGGGCTTAAAGCAGATACGCAGTATTTT. Its protein product is CASSSTPGGLKADTQYF.

This clonotype has ten or more counts. The genes are TRBV14 and TRBJ1-1; D remains ambiguous. CDR1 is SGHDN, CDR2 FVKESK, per germline. The length of the CDR3 is 13 residues. The V end was cut by 0 bases, the J end by 8 bases, with 10 bases between. The CDR3 protein is CASSQDLLREAFF. CDR3 bases: TGTGCCAGCAGCCAAGATCTTTTAAGGGAAGCTTTCTTT.

V is TRBV11-1 and J is TRBJ2-2; a possible D gene is TRBD2 (7 bases). Trimming left V 3 bases short and J 4 bases short, with 18 bases between. Germline-derived CDR1 and CDR2 are SGHAT and FQDESV (reference sequence). The CDR3 extends over 17 amino acids. As DNA, the CDR3 is TGTGCCAGCAGCTTTCTTGGGGGGCTAGCGGCCACCGGGGAGCTGTTTTTT. It encodes CASSFLGGLAATGELFF.

This clonotype occurred many times. This chain uses TRBV5-8 with TRBJ2-7, with no clear D. The CDR3 runs to 14 residues. V lost 4 bases to trimming and J lost 2 bases, with 13 bases between them. In germline, CDR1 is SGHTS, CDR2 YDEGEE. The CDR3 DNA is TGTGCCAGCAGCGTCACCGGGCCTCCCTACGAGCAGTACTTC. This translates into CASSVTGPPYEQYF.

This clonotype was found many times. The chain joins TRBV2 to TRBJ2-2; TRBD1 agrees at 7 bases. With V trimmed by 5 bases and J by 4 bases, 1 base remained unmatched. The CDR3 extends over 13 amino acids. CDR1 is SNHLY, CDR2 FYNNEI, per germline. The CDR3 protein is CASSTGVTGELFF. In DNA, the CDR3 is TGTGCCAGCAGTACAGGGGTCACCGGGGAGCTGTTTTTT.

In its sample, this clonotype was seen many times. This rearrangement joins TRBV7-2 to TRBJ2-7; D might be TRBD1 (5 bases). CDR1 and CDR2 from the germline V gene are SGHTA and FQGNSA. The CDR3 extends over 16 amino acids. With 4 bases removed from V and 2 bases from J, the gap between germline ends came to 18 bases. The DNA of the CDR3 is TGTGCCAGCAGCTCCAGCGACAGACGGAAGACCTACGAGCAGTACTTC. It is translated as CASSSSDRRKTYEQYF.

Many counts were recorded for this clonotype. The chain carries TRBV6-1 and TRBJ2-5, with 8 bases that match TRBD2. Germline V gene lookup returns CDR1 MNHNS and CDR2 SASEGT. V lost 2 bases and J lost 6; bases outside the gene matches: 8. The CDR3 runs to 15 residues. This CDR3 reads CASSEYGGRLQTQYF. In DNA, the CDR3 is TGTGCCAGCAGTGAATACGGCGGGAGGCTCCAGACCCAGTACTTC.

The V call is TRBV11-2, the J call TRBJ1-3; D is unresolved. From germline, CDR1 is SGHAT and CDR2 FQNNGV. Trimming took off 2 bases at V and 1 base at J, with 6 bases between the two ends. The length of the CDR3 is 14 residues. The CDR3 coding sequence is TGTGCCAGCAGCTTAATGGGATCTGGAAACACCATATATTTT. Protein sequence: CASSLMGSGNTIYF. Drawing the rest from reference TRBV11-2 and TRBJ1-3, the complete variable domain is EAGVAQSPRYKIIEKRQSVAFWCNPISGHATLYWYQQILGQGPKLLIQFQNNGVVDDSQLPKDRFSAERLKGVDSTLKIQPAKLEDSAVYLCASSLMGSGNTIYFGEGSWLTVV.

This clonotype came up many times. The chain has TRBV4-3 and TRBJ2-2, with D possibly being TRBD2 (6 bases). The CDR3 has 15 residues. Germline-derived CDR1 and CDR2 are LGHNA and YSLEER. V lost 0 bases to trimming and J lost 6 bases, with 11 bases between them. The CDR3 nucleotides are TGCGCCAGCAGCCAAGATAGGAGGGTCGCCGGGGAGCTGTTTTTT. Translation gives CASSQDRRVAGELFF.

This clonotype was observed many times. The chain links TRBV6-1 to TRBJ2-7, with D possibly TRBD2 on 7 matching bases. This CDR3 has 16 amino acids. Germline CDR1 is MNHNS and CDR2 is SASEGT. The V gene lost 1 base and the J gene lost 4 bases, with 17 bases spanning the gap. Here the CDR3 DNA reads TGTGCCAGCAGTGAAGAACGGTCAGGGGAGGGATACGAGCAGTACTTC. Translation: CASSEERSGEGYEQYF.

This clonotype was observed at least ten times. The V and J genes are TRBV6-5 and TRBJ2-3, with D unresolved. Trimming removed 0 bases at V and 3 bases at J, with 7 bases between. Germline lookup yields CDR1 MNHEY and CDR2 SVGAGI. This CDR3 is built from 14 residues. The CDR3: CASSYSSGTDTQYF. The CDR3 bases are TGTGCCAGCAGTTACTCATCTGGTACAGATACGCAGTATTTT.